The 19 T cell receptor beta chains presented below share a single source sample, sequenced in a study of blood T cell repertoires in COVID-19. Some clones are missing from TCRdb's copy, which holds only in-frame ones; the method was immunoSEQ multiplex PCR. The table has 250,000 or so clones, about 83% seen once. Sample: peripheral blood. The source is a man older than 75 with acute or convalescent COVID-19.

The table lists this clone with a few counts. This chain connects TRBV28 to TRBJ1-1, with a possible D match to TRBD1 (6 bases). Germline CDR1 and CDR2: MDHEN and SYDVKM. This CDR3 has 16 amino acids. V dropped 3 bases and J dropped 4 bases, with 18 bases sitting between them. The CDR3 sequence: CASSLALGGRGTEAFF. The CDR3 nucleotides read TGTGCCAGCAGTTTGGCCCTGGGGGGGCGAGGCACTGAAGCTTTCTTT.

The CDR3 loop is CASSSRAGQGHYGYTF. DNA of the CDR3: TGTGCCAGCAGTTCCCGAGCCGGACAGGGTCACTATGGCTACACCTTC. The chain links TRBV27 to TRBJ1-2, with TRBD1 identical over 8 bases. This CDR3 has 16 amino acids. The V gene's germline CDR1 is MNHEY and CDR2 SMNVEV (reference sequence). Trimming cost V 4 bases and J 3 bases; bases outside gene matches: 10.

V gene TRBV28 combines with J gene TRBJ1-5, with D unclear. Deletions cut 4 bases from V and 8 bases from J, with 9 bases between. The CDR3 contains 12 residues. The germline gives CDR1 MDHEN, CDR2 SYDVKM. DNA of the CDR3: TGTGCCAGCAGTTCAGGTTTTGAGCCCCAGCATTTT. Its translation: CASSSGFEPQHF.

The V call is TRBV9, the J call TRBJ1-6; no definite D call. The V end lost 4 bases, the J end lost 9 bases, and 14 bases lay between the germline ends. The germline V gene has CDR1 SGDLS and CDR2 YYNGEE. This CDR3 spans 14 amino acids. The CDR3 spells CASSLKERVSPLHF. The CDR3 nucleotides are TGTGCCAGCAGCCTTAAAGAACGGGTTTCACCCCTCCACTTT.

V gene TRBV5-1 combines with J gene TRBJ2-5; 10 bases map to TRBD2. This CDR3 has 14 amino acids. CDR1 and CDR2 from the germline V gene are SGHRS and YFSETQ. V gave up 3 bases and J gave up 2 bases; unmatched junction bases: 1. The CDR3 protein is CASSSSGRQETQYF. As DNA, the CDR3 is TGCGCCAGCAGCTCTAGCGGGAGACAAGAGACCCAGTACTTC.

V is TRBV4-2 and J is TRBJ1-1; D call uncertain. V lost 4 bases to trimming and J lost 5 bases, with 20 bases between them. Germline V CDR1 and CDR2: LGHNA, YNFKEQ. CDR3 size: 16 residues. CDR3 in amino acids: CASSPTRGGLGTEAFF. The DNA of the CDR3 is TGTGCCAGCAGCCCTACACGGGGAGGGTTAGGGACTGAAGCTTTCTTT.

This clone came up a few times. The chain is built from TRBV5-1 and TRBJ2-3, with D tentatively TRBD1 (5 bases). Trimming left V 2 bases short and J 2 bases short, with 9 bases between. The CDR3 covers 14 residues. In germline, CDR1 is SGHRS, CDR2 YFSETQ. CDR3 protein: CASSFRASTDTQYF. The CDR3 DNA follows: TGCGCCAGCAGCTTCAGGGCCTCCACAGATACGCAGTATTTT.

V and J are TRBV19 and TRBJ1-2; tentative D call: TRBD1 (5 bases). V dropped 4 bases and J dropped 3 bases, with 12 bases sitting between them. Germline-derived CDR1 and CDR2 are LNHDA and SQIVND (reference sequence). The length of the CDR3 is 14 residues. Here the CDR3 DNA reads TGTGCCAGTAGTACGCAGGGTAAGGACTATGGCTACACCTTC. It yields the protein CASSTQGKDYGYTF.

The V call is TRBV28, the J call TRBJ2-3; D might be TRBD2 (6 bases). The germline V and J ends were trimmed by 1 base and 1 base, with 15 bases remaining between them. This CDR3 spans 17 amino acids. Germline V CDR1 and CDR2: MDHEN, SYDVKM. The CDR3 sequence is CASSLSGGTTGTDTQYF. The CDR3, as DNA: TGTGCCAGCAGTTTATCCGGCGGGACCACTGGCACAGATACGCAGTATTTT.

The V and J genes are TRBV9 and TRBJ2-5, with TRBD2 as a possible D gene (5 bases). CDR1 is SGDLS, CDR2 YYNGEE, per germline. Between the trimmed V and J ends, which lost 3 bases and 4 bases, there was a span of 10 bases. This CDR3 is built from 13 residues. CDR3 region: CASSARAGETQYF. CDR3 in DNA: TGTGCCAGCAGCGCGAGGGCGGGAGAGACCCAGTACTTC. The complete variable domain, with remaining parts taken from reference TRBV9 and TRBJ2-5, reads DSGVTQTPKHLITATGQRVTLRCSPRSGDLSVYWYQQSLDQGLQFLIQYYNGEERAKGNILERFSAQQFPDLHSELNLSSLELGDSALYFCASSARAGETQYFGPGTRLLVL.

This chain connects TRBV5-1 to TRBJ2-7, with 9 bases aligning to TRBD1. The germline V gene has CDR1 SGHRS and CDR2 YFSETQ. The CDR3 spans 14 residues. The V and J ends lost 4 bases and 5 bases, in that order; junction bases with no gene match: 7. CDR3 coding DNA: TGCGCCAGCAGCCAAGGGACAGGGATCGACGAGCAGTACTTC. It yields the protein CASSQGTGIDEQYF.

This sequence joins TRBV28 and TRBJ1-6, with 8 bases fitting TRBD1. This CDR3 is 14 amino acids long. The V gene end was trimmed by 2 bases and the J gene end by 9 bases; junction bases not matched to a gene: 3. Germline loops: CDR1 MDHEN, CDR2 SYDVKM. CDR3 protein: CASSLPGTGSPLHF. The DNA of the CDR3 is TGTGCCAGCAGTTTACCGGGGACAGGTTCACCCCTCCACTTT.

This clone was picked up a small number of times. This sequence joins TRBV7-6 and TRBJ1-3; perhaps TRBD1 as D (5 bases). CDR3 length: 15 amino acids. CDR1 SGHVS and CDR2 FNYEAQ come from the germline V gene. V was cut by 8 bases and J by 0 bases, with 14 bases left in between. The CDR3: CASGEFDSSGNTIYF. The CDR3 DNA follows: TGTGCCAGCGGCGAGTTTGACAGCTCTGGAAACACCATATATTTT.

J is TRBJ2-7 and V is TRBV27, with 8 nucleotides matching TRBD1. The CDR3 totals 15 residues. V lost 5 bases to trimming and J lost 3 bases; unmatched junction nucleotides: 9. Germline CDR1 reads MNHEY; CDR2 reads SMNVEV (reference sequence). The CDR3 spells CASSARDRGLYEQYF. The CDR3 coding sequence is TGTGCCAGCAGTGCCCGTGACAGGGGACTCTACGAGCAGTACTTC.

The chain uses TRBV28 and TRBJ1-2, with 8 positions matching TRBD1. With 8 bases clipped from V and 5 bases from J, the junction kept 4 bases outside the gene matches. Germline V CDR1 and CDR2: MDHEN, SYDVKM. This CDR3 is built from 12 residues. CDR3 loop: CASRQGRYGYTF. CDR3 nucleotides: TGTGCCAGCCGACAGGGGAGGTATGGCTACACCTTC.

This chain connects TRBV4-3 to TRBJ2-3; weak D call: TRBD2 (5 bases). The CDR3 is 13 residues long. The V end lost 0 bases, the J end lost 9 bases, and 10 bases lay between the germline ends. Per the germline V gene, CDR1 is LGHNA and CDR2 is YSLEER. CDR3 in amino acids: CASSQDDGGTQYF. The CDR3 DNA follows: TGCGCCAGCAGCCAAGACGACGGAGGCACGCAGTATTTT.

The chain links TRBV19 to TRBJ2-3; D possibly corresponds to TRBD1 (5 bases). Germline V lookup: CDR1 LNHDA, CDR2 SQIVND (reference sequence). The CDR3 has 16 residues. Between the trimmed V and J ends, which lost 5 bases and 2 bases, there was a span of 17 bases. The CDR3 spells CASSSTAHSPTDTQYF. The CDR3 region has the DNA TGTGCCAGTAGTTCGACAGCCCATTCCCCCACAGATACGCAGTATTTT. Variable domain in full (rest from reference TRBV19 and TRBJ2-3): DGGITQSPKYLFRKEGQNVTLSCEQNLNHDAMYWYRQDPGQGLRLIYYSQIVNDFQKGDIAEGYSVSREKKESFPLTVTSAQKNPTAFYLCASSSTAHSPTDTQYFGPGTRLTVL.

This clone was seen only a few times. V is TRBV6-5 and J is TRBJ2-2; D remains unclear. Trimming pared 6 bases from V and 0 bases from J, leaving 11 bases between. This CDR3 has 15 amino acids. Germline lookup yields CDR1 MNHEY and CDR2 SVGAGI. The CDR3 region has the DNA TGTGCCAGCAGCCTCAGGTCCTCGAACACCGGGGAGCTGTTTTTT. It specifies CASSLRSSNTGELFF.

The genes are TRBV14 and TRBJ2-1, with 10 bases matching TRBD1. The germline CDR1 and CDR2 sequences are SGHDN and FVKESK. This CDR3 spans 15 amino acids. V lost 1 base to trimming and J lost 4 bases; unmatched junction nucleotides: 1. The CDR3 nucleotides read TGTGCCAGCAGCCAAGGGACAGGGGGTTACAATGAGCAGTTCTTC. As protein: CASSQGTGGYNEQFF.